Below, 17 T cell receptor beta chains from the same sample are listed, as sequenced in a study of blood T cell repertoires in COVID-19. This table comes from immunoSEQ multiplex PCR, and its TCRdb copy is limited to in-frame clones, with some not included. The sample consists of approximately 300,000 clones, about four fifths of them appearing once. The sequenced sample consisted of peripheral blood. The receptors stem from a woman between 50 and 59 years old with acute or convalescent COVID-19.

This chain connects TRBV5-6 to TRBJ1-5; D possibly corresponds to TRBD1 (5 bases). V lost 2 bases, J lost 4 bases, and 10 bases lay in between. The CDR3 is made up of 14 amino acids. Germline V gives CDR1 SGHDT, CDR2 YYEEEE. CDR3 in DNA: TGTGCCAGCAGCTTAGGGGAACGTAATCAGCCCCAGCATTTT. Translated: CASSLGERNQPQHF. The entire variable domain, with the rest obtained from reference TRBV5-6 and TRBJ1-5, is as follows: DAGVTQSPTHLIKTRGQQVTLRCSPKSGHDTVSWYQQALGQGPQFIFQYYEEEERQRGNFPDRFSGHQFPNYSSELNVNALLLGDSALYLCASSLGERNQPQHFGDGTRLSIL.

V and J are TRBV5-4 and TRBJ1-6; D is unclear. Germline lookup yields CDR1 SGHNT and CDR2 YYREEE (reference sequence). The CDR3 runs 14 residues. Trimming removed 4 bases at V and 9 bases at J, with 14 bases between. The CDR3: CASSAKNGLSPLHF. The CDR3 DNA reads as TGTGCCAGCAGCGCTAAGAATGGGCTTTCACCCCTCCACTTT.

This clone has more than one count but fewer than ten. V usage is TRBV2 and J usage is TRBJ1-2; a possible D gene is TRBD1 (6 bases). The CDR3 consists of 13 residues. From germline, CDR1 is SNHLY and CDR2 FYNNEI. V lost 6 bases, J lost 2 bases, and 10 bases lay in between. The CDR3 DNA reads TGTGCCAGCAGCGACAGGACAAACTATGGCTACACCTTC. This encodes CASSDRTNYGYTF.

The V call is TRBV5-1, the J call TRBJ2-2, with D possibly matching TRBD2 (6 bases). The V end was cut by 2 bases, the J end by 4 bases, with 18 bases between. The CDR3 is made up of 17 amino acids. Germline CDR1 and CDR2: SGHRS and YFSETQ. As DNA, the CDR3 is TGCGCCAGCAGCTTCTTGGGACTGGCGGGTGGCACCGGGGAGCTGTTTTTT. Its translation: CASSFLGLAGGTGELFF.

This clone showed up just once. J is TRBJ2-1 and V is TRBV6-5; D uncertain. CDR1 MNHEY and CDR2 SVGAGI come from the germline V gene. The CDR3 loop spans 12 amino acids. V lost 2 bases to trimming and J lost 9 bases, with 8 bases between them. CDR3 in DNA: TGTGCCAGCAGTTACCTGCCGGGTGAGCAGTTCTTC. Its translation is CASSYLPGEQFF.

V gene TRBV5-1 combines with J gene TRBJ2-3; perhaps TRBD2 as D (7 bases). Germline V gene data show CDR1 as SGHRS and CDR2 as YFSETQ. V gave up 2 bases and J gave up 0 bases, with 10 bases separating them. The CDR3 extends over 15 amino acids. The CDR3 nucleotides read TGCGCCAGCAGCTTCGCGGGGGCTAGCACAGATACGCAGTATTTT. Translating gives CASSFAGASTDTQYF.

The chain links TRBV5-1 to TRBJ1-4; D perhaps matches TRBD1 (5 bases). CDR3 length: 15 residues. Germline CDR1 is SGHRS and CDR2 is YFSETQ. Trimming pared 3 bases from V and 6 bases from J, leaving 15 bases between. In DNA form, the CDR3 reads TGCGCCAGCAGCTGGGGGGACGGTGGGGATGAAAAACTGTTTTTT. Amino acid sequence: CASSWGDGGDEKLFF.

The chain links TRBV6-2 or TRBV6-3 to TRBJ2-7, with a possible D match to TRBD1 (5 bases). The CDR3 spans 15 residues. V shed 1 base and J shed 5 bases, with 15 bases lying between them. Germline values: CDR1 MNHEY, CDR2 SVGEGT. CDR3: CASSYLGQLFDEQYF. The CDR3 region has the DNA TGTGCCAGCAGTTACTTGGGGCAGTTGTTCGACGAGCAGTACTTC.

This rearrangement joins TRBV6-1 to TRBJ1-1, with 8 bases aligning to TRBD1. V was pared by 3 bases and J by 3 bases, with 6 bases of the junction left unmatched. CDR3 length: 15 residues. Germline-derived CDR1 and CDR2 are MNHNS and SASEGT. In DNA, the CDR3 is TGTGCCAGCAGTGATTACAGGGGGAGGGACACTGAAGCTTTCTTT. It codes for CASSDYRGRDTEAFF.

This sequence joins TRBV7-8 and TRBJ1-3; D ambiguous. The V end was cut by 5 bases, the J end by 0 bases, with 11 bases between. This CDR3 has 15 residues. Germline V lookup: CDR1 SGHVS, CDR2 FQNEAQ. In nucleotides, the CDR3 is TGTGCCAGCAGCCTCAGCGGAAACTCTGGAAACACCATATATTTT. It is translated as CASSLSGNSGNTIYF.

The rearrangement links TRBV19 to TRBJ1-2, with 8 bases lining up with TRBD1. V dropped 5 bases and J dropped 3; count of bases not matched to a gene: 5. CDR1 and CDR2 from the germline V gene are LNHDA and SQIVND (reference sequence). The CDR3 totals 14 residues. As DNA, the CDR3 is TGTGCCAGTAGTTCGCCGGACAGGGACTATGGCTACACCTTC. Amino acid sequence: CASSSPDRDYGYTF.

The chain joins TRBV18 to TRBJ2-7; D not certain. The V gene's germline CDR1 is KGHSH and CDR2 LQKENI. This CDR3 has 15 amino acids. V was shortened by 0 bases and J by 7 bases, with 16 bases between the two germline ends. The CDR3 DNA sequence: TGTGCCAGCTCACCACCTTCTCTCGCCTCGGGTGAGCAGTACTTC. The encoded protein is CASSPPSLASGEQYF.

This rearrangement joins TRBV5-1 to TRBJ1-5; the D is unclear. The CDR3 spans 15 residues. Germline V CDR1 and CDR2: SGHRS, YFSETQ. V lost 0 bases and J 7 bases, leaving 14 bases between the germline ends. CDR3 DNA: TGCGCCAGCAGCTTGGCTGGCGGAGTACCGCAGCCCCAGCATTTT. It is translated as CASSLAGGVPQPQHF.

V usage is TRBV21-1 and J usage is TRBJ2-7; the table's D call TRBD2 went unverified against the DNA. TRBV21-1 is a pseudogene locus. The CDR3 totals 16 residues. Here the CDR3 reads CASSKEEGRDGYEQYV. The DNA for the CDR3 is TGTGCCAGCAGCAAAGAGGAAGGGCGGGATGGGTACGAGCAGTACGTC.

The chain combines TRBV2 with TRBJ2-1, with TRBD2 matching 13 bases. Looked up from germline, CDR1 is SNHLY and CDR2 is FYNNEI. The CDR3 totals 17 residues. Germline trimming cut 2 bases from V and 5 bases from J; bases unmatched to any gene: 6. The CDR3 spells CASSEFEGLAGNNEQFF. CDR3 DNA sequence: TGTGCCAGCAGTGAATTCGAGGGACTAGCGGGGAACAATGAGCAGTTCTTC.

V and J are TRBV9 and TRBJ1-3; perhaps TRBD1 as D (6 bases). V lost 0 bases and J 2 bases, leaving 15 bases between the germline ends. Germline V gene data show CDR1 as SGDLS and CDR2 as YYNGEE. The CDR3 length is 17 residues. CDR3 in amino acids: CASSVESVRTAGNTIYF. In DNA form, the CDR3 reads TGTGCCAGCAGCGTAGAGAGTGTGAGGACAGCTGGAAACACCATATATTTT.

The rearrangement links TRBV11-2 to TRBJ2-3; tentative D call: TRBD2 (5 bases). Germline lookup yields CDR1 SGHAT and CDR2 FQNNGV. The CDR3 runs 14 residues. Trimming cost V 4 bases and J 6 bases, with 14 bases left between them. CDR3 nucleotides: TGTGCCAGCAGCTCCCCCTTACTAGTTGATACGCAGTATTTT. Residues: CASSSPLLVDTQYF.